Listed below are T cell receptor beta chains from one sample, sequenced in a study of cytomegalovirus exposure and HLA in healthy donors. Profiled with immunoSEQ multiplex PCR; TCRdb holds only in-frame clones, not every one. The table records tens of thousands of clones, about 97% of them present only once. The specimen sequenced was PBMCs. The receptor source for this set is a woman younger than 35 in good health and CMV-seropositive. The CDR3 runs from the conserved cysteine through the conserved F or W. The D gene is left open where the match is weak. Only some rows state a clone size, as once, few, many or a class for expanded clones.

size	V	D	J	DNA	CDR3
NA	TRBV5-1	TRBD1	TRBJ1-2	TGCGCCAGTAAACCGGGACAGGGGATCTATGGCTACACCTTC	CASKPGQGIYGYTF
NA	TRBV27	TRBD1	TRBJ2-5	TGTGCCAGCAGTTCCCCGGGACAGGAAGAGACCCAGTACTTC	CASSSPGQEETQYF
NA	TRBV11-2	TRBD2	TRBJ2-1	TGTGCCAGCAGCACCAGAGGGCTAGCGGGAGGGAACTACAATGAGCAGTTCTTC	CASSTRGLAGGNYNEQFF
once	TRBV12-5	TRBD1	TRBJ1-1	TGTGCTAGTGGTTTGGTACCCGGGACAGGGGGCAAGGTCACTGAAGCTTTCTTT	CASGLVPGTGGKVTEAFF
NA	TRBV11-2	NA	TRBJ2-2	TGTGCCAGCAGCTTCGGGGGAGCGCTCACCGGGGAGCTGTTTTTT	CASSFGGALTGELFF
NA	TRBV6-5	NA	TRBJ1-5	TGTGCCAGCAGTTACTCCTACAGGAATAATCAGCCCCAGCATTTT	CASSYSYRNNQPQHF
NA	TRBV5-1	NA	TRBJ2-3	TGCGCCAGCAGCTTAAGGGGCGCGGTCACAGATACGCAGTATTTT	CASSLRGAVTDTQYF
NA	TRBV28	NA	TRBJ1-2	TGTGCCAGCAGTAACAGCCCCTATGGCTACACCTTC	CASSNSPYGYTF
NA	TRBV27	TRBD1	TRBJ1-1	TGTGCCAGCAGTCCCCGGACAGGGAGCTACACTGAAGCTTTCTTT	CASSPRTGSYTEAFF
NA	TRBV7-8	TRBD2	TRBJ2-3	TGTGCCAGCAGCTCCTACGGACTAGCGGAACGCATGAATACGCAGTATTTT	CASSSYGLAERMNTQYF
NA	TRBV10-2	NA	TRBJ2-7	TGCGCCAGCAGTGACGGGTACGAGCAGTACTTC	CASSDGYEQYF
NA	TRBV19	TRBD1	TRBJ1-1	TGTGCCAGTAGTATAGAGGGACAGTCGAACACTGAAGCTTTCTTT	CASSIEGQSNTEAFF
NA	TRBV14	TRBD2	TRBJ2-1	TGTGCCAGCAGCCGAGGACTAGTCGGATTCAATGAGCAGTTCTTC	CASSRGLVGFNEQFF
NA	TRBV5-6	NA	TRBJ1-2	TGTGCCAGCAGCTTGTACAGGGTTGTGAACTATGGCTACACCTTC	CASSLYRVVNYGYTF
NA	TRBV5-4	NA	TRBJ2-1	TGTGCCAGCAGCCCTCGGGAACCCCCCTACAATGAGCAGTTCTTC	CASSPREPPYNEQFF
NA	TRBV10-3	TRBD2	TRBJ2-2	TGTGCCATCAGTGACTTCGGGGGGGAGAACACCGGGGAGCTGTTTTTT	CAISDFGGENTGELFF
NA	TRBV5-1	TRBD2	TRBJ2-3	TGCGCCAGCGGCCAGATGGGACTAGTCGGTTCTGATACGCAGTATTTT	CASGQMGLVGSDTQYF
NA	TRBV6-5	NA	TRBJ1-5	TGTGCCAGCAGGGAGGAAATTCATAGCAATCAGCCCCAGCATTTT	CASREEIHSNQPQHF
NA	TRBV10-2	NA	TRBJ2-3	TGCGCCACCGGGGGGGACAGAACTAGCACAGATACGCAGTATTTT	CATGGDRTSTDTQYF
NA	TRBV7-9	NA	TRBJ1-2	TGTGCCAGCAGCTTAACGGGCCAGGGCTATGGCTACACCTTC	CASSLTGQGYGYTF
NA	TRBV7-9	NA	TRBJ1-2	TGTGCCAGCAGCTTAGGGACAGTCTATGGCTACACCTTC	CASSLGTVYGYTF
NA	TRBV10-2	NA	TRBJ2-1	TGCGCCAGCAGTTGGACAGCAGAAATCTACAATGAGCAGTTCTTC	CASSWTAEIYNEQFF
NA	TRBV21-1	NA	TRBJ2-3	TGTGCCAGCAGCAAAGTCCGGAGGAGAAAGACTAGCGGTTTGACGTTCCCTCGCACAGATACGCAGTATTTT	CASSKVRRRKTSGLTFPRTDTQYF
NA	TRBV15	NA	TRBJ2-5	TGTGCCACCAGCAGAGTTATGGAGACCCAGTACTTC	CATSRVMETQYF
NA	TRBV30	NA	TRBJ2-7	TGTGCCTGGAGTGCCTCCCTAGGGGGAGAGCAGTACTTC	CAWSASLGGEQYF
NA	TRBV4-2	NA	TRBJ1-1	TGTGCCAGCAGCCAAGATCCGAGGAACACTGAAGCTTTCTTT	CASSQDPRNTEAFF
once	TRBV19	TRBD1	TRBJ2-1	TGTGCCAGTTCGATTGGGACAGCACGCTTGGAGCAGTTCTTC	CASSIGTARLEQFF
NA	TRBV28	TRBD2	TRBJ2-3	TGTGCCAGCAGTCCCCGGGACTACCAAATAAGCACAGATACGCAGTATTTT	CASSPRDYQISTDTQYF
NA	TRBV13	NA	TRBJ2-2	TGTGCCAGCAGCTTAACAGGGAGCACCGGGGAGCTGTTTTTT	CASSLTGSTGELFF
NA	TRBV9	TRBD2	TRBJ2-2	TGTGCCAGCAGCGTAGCTGACAGAATATTCAGACTAGCGGGAGCCCACGGGGAGCTGTTTTTT	CASSVADRIFRLAGAHGELFF
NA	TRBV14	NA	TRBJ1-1	TGTGCCAGCAGCCAAGTCAGGGGTGGTTCGTGGACTGAAGCTTTCTTT	CASSQVRGGSWTEAFF
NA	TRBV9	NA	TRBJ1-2	TGTGCCAGCAGCGTAGTGGAAGGGGCAGGGAAGAACTATGGCTACACCTTC	CASSVVEGAGKNYGYTF
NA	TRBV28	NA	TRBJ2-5	TGTGCCAGCAGCCGACACCCCCAAGAGACCCAGTACTTC	CASSRHPQETQYF
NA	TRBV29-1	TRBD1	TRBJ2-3	TGCAGCGTTGAAGGAGGACAGGGGGCAGATACGCAGTATTTT	CSVEGGQGADTQYF
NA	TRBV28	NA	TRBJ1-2	TGTGCCAGCAGCCTGGGACTGAAAGATGGCTACACCTTC	CASSLGLKDGYTF
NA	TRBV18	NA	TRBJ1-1	TGTGCCAGCTCACCACCGGGTTTGGGGGGGGTACGCGGGCAAAGTAGAGTTTCGAACACTGAAGCTTTCTTT	CASSPPGLGGVRGQSRVSNTEAFF
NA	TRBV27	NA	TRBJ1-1	TGTGCCAGCAGTTTATCAGCAGGGAGGCCTGAAGCTTTCTTT	CASSLSAGRPEAFF
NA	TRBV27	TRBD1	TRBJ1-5	TGTGCCAGCAGTTTGGGACAGGGGAACAATCAGCCCCAGCATTTT	CASSLGQGNNQPQHF
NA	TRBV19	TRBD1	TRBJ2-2	TGTGCCAGTAGTCCCCCCCCCTACAGGGGGGCTACCGGGGAGCTGTTTTTT	CASSPPPYRGATGELFF
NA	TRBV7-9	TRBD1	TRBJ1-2	TGTGCCAGCAGCTCGGGACAGGACCCTAACTATGGCTACACCTTC	CASSSGQDPNYGYTF
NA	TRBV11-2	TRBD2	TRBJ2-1	TGTGCCAGCAGCGATAGCGGGAGAGGGAACAATGAGCAGTTCTTC	CASSDSGRGNNEQFF
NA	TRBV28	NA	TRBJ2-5	TGTGCCAGCAGTTCAGGGTTAGAGACCCAGTACTTC	CASSSGLETQYF
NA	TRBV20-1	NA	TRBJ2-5	TGCAGTGCTAGCGGGAGCGAGACCCAGTACTTC	CSASGSETQYF
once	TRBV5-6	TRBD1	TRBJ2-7	TGTGCCAGCAACCCAGGGGGTTCCTACGAGCAGTACTTC	CASNPGGSYEQYF
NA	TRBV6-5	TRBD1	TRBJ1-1	TGTGCCAGCAGTTTACAGGACAGGGGCACTGAAGCTTTCTTT	CASSLQDRGTEAFF
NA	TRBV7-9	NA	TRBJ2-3	TGTGCCAGCAGCTTAGGGAGCTTCACAGATACGCAGTATTTT	CASSLGSFTDTQYF
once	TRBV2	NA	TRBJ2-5	TGTGCCCGCGTAGAATTGACAGCGCAGACCCAGTACTTC	CARVELTAQTQYF
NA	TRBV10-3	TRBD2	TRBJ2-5	TGTGCCATCAGTGAGACCGGGACTAGCGGAGAGACCCAGTACTTC	CAISETGTSGETQYF
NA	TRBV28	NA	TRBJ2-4	TGTGCCAGCAGTTTTTTCGGACAGGCCAAAAACATTCAGTACTTC	CASSFFGQAKNIQYF
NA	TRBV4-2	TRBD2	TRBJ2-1	TGTGCCAGCAGCCAAGATCGACTAGCGGTCAACTACAATGAGCAGTTCTTC	CASSQDRLAVNYNEQFF
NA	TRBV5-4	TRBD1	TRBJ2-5	TGTGCCAGCCGCCCCCTCGACAGGGAAGAGACCCAGTACTTC	CASRPLDREETQYF